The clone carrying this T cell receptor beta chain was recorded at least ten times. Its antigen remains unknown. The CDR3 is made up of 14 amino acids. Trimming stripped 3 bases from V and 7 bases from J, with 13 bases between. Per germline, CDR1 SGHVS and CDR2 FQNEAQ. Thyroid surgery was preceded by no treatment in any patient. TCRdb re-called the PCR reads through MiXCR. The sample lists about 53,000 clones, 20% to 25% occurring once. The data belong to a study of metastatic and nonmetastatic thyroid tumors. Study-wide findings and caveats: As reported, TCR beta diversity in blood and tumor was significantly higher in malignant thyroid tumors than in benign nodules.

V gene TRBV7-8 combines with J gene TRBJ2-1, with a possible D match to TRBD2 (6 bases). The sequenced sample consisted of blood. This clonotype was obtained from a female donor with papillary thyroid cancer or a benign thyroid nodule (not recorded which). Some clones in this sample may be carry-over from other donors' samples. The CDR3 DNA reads TGTGCCAGCAGCTTTCGAGGCGGGAAGAATGAGCAGTTCTTC. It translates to CASSFRGGKNEQFF.